The 7 T cell receptor beta chains below were found in one sample sequenced in a study of shared clonotypes between healthy human individuals. Here immunoSEQ multiplex PCR was the method, and the copy in TCRdb shows in-frame clones only, minus some. Among 2 million to 2.5 million clones listed, about 94% were seen once. Sequenced input: naive CD4+ T cells sorted from blood. Subset defined: CD45RA+ positively selected. These receptors originate from a man aged 18 to 29 in good health.

J is TRBJ2-7 and V is TRBV12-5; 8 bases fit TRBD1. This CDR3 spans 17 amino acids. The J segment lost 9 bases and the V segment lost 1 base, leaving 17 bases of the junction unmatched. Germline lookup yields CDR1 LGHNT and CDR2 FRNRAP. CDR3 amino acids: CASGLDSFYQGAQGQYF. CDR3 bases: TGTGCTAGTGGTTTGGACAGTTTTTACCAGGGGGCCCAGGGGCAGTACTTC.

The chain uses TRBV5-1 and TRBJ2-6, with D possibly TRBD1 on 6 matching bases. The CDR3 spans 17 residues. CDR1 is SGHRS, CDR2 YFSETQ, per germline. The ends were cut back, 4 bases at V and 0 bases at J, with 14 bases in the middle. Written as DNA, the CDR3 is TGCGCCAGCAGCCAAGGACAGTGGGTCTCTGGGGCCAACGTCCTGACTTTC. As protein: CASSQGQWVSGANVLTF.

The chain recombines TRBV6-4 with TRBJ1-5, with D possibly being TRBD1 (5 bases). The germline gives CDR1 MRHNA, CDR2 SNTAGT. The CDR3 sequence is 13 residues long. Trimming took off 5 bases at V and 6 bases at J, with 11 bases between the two ends. The CDR3 sequence is CASSMTGGQPQHF. CDR3 DNA sequence: TGTGCCAGCAGTATGACGGGGGGTCAGCCCCAGCATTTT.

The V gene is TRBV11-2, the J gene TRBJ2-1; 9 bases agree with TRBD2. V was clipped by 4 bases and J by 7 bases; unmatched bases: 8. The CDR3 sequence is 15 residues long. Germline CDR1 reads SGHAT; CDR2 reads FQNNGV. The CDR3 nucleotides read TGTGCCAGCAGCTCTCGGCGGGAGGGTCCGAATGAGCAGTTCTTC. Translated: CASSSRREGPNEQFF.

The chain has TRBV28 and TRBJ1-5, with unresolved D. Trimming left V 7 bases short and J 2 bases short, with 15 bases between. Germline CDR1 MDHEN, CDR2 SYDVKM. This CDR3 has 15 amino acids. The CDR3 reads CASMHAPFGNQPQHF. As DNA, the CDR3 is TGTGCCAGCATGCACGCACCGTTTGGCAATCAGCCCCAGCATTTT.

The chain uses TRBV10-3 and TRBJ2-7; tentatively, D is TRBD1 or TRBD2 (5 bases each). In germline, CDR1 is ENHRY, CDR2 SYGVKD. The CDR3 has 14 amino acids. Trimming removed 0 bases from V and 3 bases from J, with 9 bases in between. The CDR3 protein is CAISESGVVYEQYF. The CDR3 region has the DNA TGTGCCATCAGTGAGTCGGGGGTGGTCTACGAGCAGTACTTC.

The chain couples TRBV2 to TRBJ2-3; no firm D call. The germline gives CDR1 SNHLY, CDR2 FYNNEI. V gave up 1 base and J gave up 6 bases, with 5 bases separating them. This CDR3 region has 12 residues. In nucleotides, the CDR3 is TGTGCCAGCAGTGAAGGGGATGATACGCAGTATTTT. Amino acids: CASSEGDDTQYF.